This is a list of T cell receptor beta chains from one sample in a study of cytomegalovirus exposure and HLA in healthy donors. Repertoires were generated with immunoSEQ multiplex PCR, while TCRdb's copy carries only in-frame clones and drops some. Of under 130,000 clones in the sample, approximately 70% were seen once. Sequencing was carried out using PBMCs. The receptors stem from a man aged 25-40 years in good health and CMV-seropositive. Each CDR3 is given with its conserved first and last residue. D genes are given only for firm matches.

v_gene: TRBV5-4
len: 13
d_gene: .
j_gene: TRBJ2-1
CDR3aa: CASKEGMDNEQFF

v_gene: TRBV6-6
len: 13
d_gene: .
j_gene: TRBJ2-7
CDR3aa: CASSSHVSGEQYF

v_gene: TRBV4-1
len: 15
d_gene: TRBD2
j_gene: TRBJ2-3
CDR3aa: CASSPTLTSRDTQYF

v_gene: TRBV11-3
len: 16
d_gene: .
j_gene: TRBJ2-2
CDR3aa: CASSPPWGRSTGELFF

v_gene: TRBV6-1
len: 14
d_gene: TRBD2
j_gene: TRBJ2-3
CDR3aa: CASSEGTTLGTQYF

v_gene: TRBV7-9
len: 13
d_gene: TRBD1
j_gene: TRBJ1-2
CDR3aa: CSSSGDSPDGYTF

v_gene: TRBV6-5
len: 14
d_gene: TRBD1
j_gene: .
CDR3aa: CASSSTGGSYEQYF

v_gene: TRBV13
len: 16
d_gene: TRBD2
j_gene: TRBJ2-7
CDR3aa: CASSFPSGGSPHEQYF

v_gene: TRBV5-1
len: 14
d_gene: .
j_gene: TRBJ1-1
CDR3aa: CASSLGPLNTEAFF

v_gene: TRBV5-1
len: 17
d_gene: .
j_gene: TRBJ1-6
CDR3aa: CASSLAYSGGYNSPLHF

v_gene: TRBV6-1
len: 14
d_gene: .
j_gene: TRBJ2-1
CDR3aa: CASSERSRGDEQFF

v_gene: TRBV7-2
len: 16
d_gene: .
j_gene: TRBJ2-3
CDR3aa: CASSLVAGHSTDTQYF

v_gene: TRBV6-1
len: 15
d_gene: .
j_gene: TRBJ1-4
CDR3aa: CASSEGYRSGEKLFF

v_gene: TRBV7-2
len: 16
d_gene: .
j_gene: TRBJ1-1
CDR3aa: CASSLSLAGLNTEAFF

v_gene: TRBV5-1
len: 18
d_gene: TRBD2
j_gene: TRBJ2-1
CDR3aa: CASSSNIAGGPVYNEQFF

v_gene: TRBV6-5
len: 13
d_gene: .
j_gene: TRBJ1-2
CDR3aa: CASSSRDLYGYTF

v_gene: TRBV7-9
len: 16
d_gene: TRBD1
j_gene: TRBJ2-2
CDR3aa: CASSGVGTGNTGELFF

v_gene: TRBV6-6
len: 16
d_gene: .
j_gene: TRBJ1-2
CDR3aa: CASSSVMTQVNYGYTF

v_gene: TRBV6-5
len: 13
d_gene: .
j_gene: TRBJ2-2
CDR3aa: CASSYSGSGELFF

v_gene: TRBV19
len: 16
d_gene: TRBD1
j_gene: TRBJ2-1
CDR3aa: CASSLGTGRLSNEQFF

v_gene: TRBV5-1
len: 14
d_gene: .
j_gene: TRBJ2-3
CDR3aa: CASSLATIGDTQYF

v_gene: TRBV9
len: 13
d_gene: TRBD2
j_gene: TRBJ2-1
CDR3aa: CASSLAASGEQFF

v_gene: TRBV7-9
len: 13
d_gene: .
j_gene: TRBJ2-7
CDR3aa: CSSSYSGTYEQYF

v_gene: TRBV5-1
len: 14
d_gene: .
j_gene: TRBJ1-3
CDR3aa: CASSLDNSGNTIYF

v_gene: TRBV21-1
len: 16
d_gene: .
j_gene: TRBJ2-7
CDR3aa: CASSKVGDTSSYEQYF

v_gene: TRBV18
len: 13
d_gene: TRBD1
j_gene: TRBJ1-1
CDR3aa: CASSGQGNTEAFF